Below, 2 T cell receptor beta chains from the same sample are listed, as sequenced in a study of early T cells in non-severe SARS-CoV-2 infection. One entry per CDR3 protein, called by TCRdb with MiXCR from the 5' RACE reads. The table has about 48,000 distinct CDR3 sequences, 7% to 8% seen once; the top ten hold 5% to 6.5%. The sample consisted of whole blood. These receptors were collected from an adult who was a healthcare worker with PCR-confirmed SARS-CoV-2 infection or an uninfected control (not recorded which).

The table lists this clonotype with a few counts. This sequence joins TRBV20-1 and TRBJ1-6; D is undetermined. Trimming removed 3 bases at V and 0 bases at J, with 9 bases between. CDR3 length: 15 residues. The V gene's germline CDR1 is DFQATT and CDR2 SNEGSKA (reference sequence). The CDR3, as DNA: TGCAGTGCTAGTGTGGCGGGCTCCTATAATTCACCCCTCCACTTT. It translates to CSASVAGSYNSPLHF.

This clonotype was seen at least ten times. The chain employs TRBV12-3 or TRBV12-4 and TRBJ1-5; 8 nucleotides match TRBD1. Trimming removed 1 base from V and 7 bases from J; junction bases left unmatched: 9. The CDR3 length is 16 residues. The CDR3 coding sequence is TGTGCCAGCAGTTTAGGGACAGGGCTCGTAAGGCAGCCCCAGCATTTT. Protein sequence: CASSLGTGLVRQPQHF.